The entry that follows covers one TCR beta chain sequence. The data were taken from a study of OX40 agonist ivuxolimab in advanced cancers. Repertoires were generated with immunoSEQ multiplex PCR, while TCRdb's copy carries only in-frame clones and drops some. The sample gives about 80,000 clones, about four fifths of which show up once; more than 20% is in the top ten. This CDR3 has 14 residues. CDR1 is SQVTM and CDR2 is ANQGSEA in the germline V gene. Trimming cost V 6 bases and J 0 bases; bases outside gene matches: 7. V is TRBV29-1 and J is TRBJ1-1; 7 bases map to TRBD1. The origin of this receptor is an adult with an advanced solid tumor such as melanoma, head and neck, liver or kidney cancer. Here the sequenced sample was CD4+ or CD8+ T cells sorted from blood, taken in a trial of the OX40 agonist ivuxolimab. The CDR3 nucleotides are TGCAGCGTCAGACAGGGTCTCGTGAACACTGAAGCTTTCTTT. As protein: CSVRQGLVNTEAFF.